The 28 T cell receptor beta chains in this list originate from one sample, sequenced in a study of Graves' ophthalmopathy and Graves' hyperthyroidism. RNA transcripts yielded amplified TCR beta CDR3 regions. RT-PCR was first run with HTBI primers, then multiplex PCR in a second round. One entry per CDR3 protein results from TCRdb running MiXCR on the multiplex PCR reads. The table includes some 370,000 distinct CDR3 sequences, about 15% detected once. Material for sequencing was peripheral blood. The origin of the receptors is an adult woman with stable Graves' hyperthyroidism.

This chain joins TRBV19 and TRBJ1-1; D is unresolved. V lost 8 bases and J lost 1, with 11 bases in between. Germline V CDR1 and CDR2: LNHDA, SQIVND (reference sequence). The CDR3 is made up of 13 amino acids. The DNA for the CDR3 is TGTGCCAGTCACGGATGGGGGAACACTGAAGCTTTCTTT. This translates into CASHGWGNTEAFF.

The chain is built from TRBV28 and TRBJ1-2; 7 bases line up with TRBD1. Trimming removed 4 bases from V and 4 bases from J; junction bases left unmatched: 6. The CDR3 has 14 amino acids. CDR1 and CDR2 from the germline V gene are MDHEN and SYDVKM. The CDR3 sequence: CASSSPTGSYGYTF. The CDR3 coding sequence is TGTGCCAGCAGTTCACCGACAGGGTCCTATGGCTACACCTTC.

In its sample, this clonotype was seen many times. The chain carries TRBV7-9 and TRBJ1-1; TRBD1 aligns across 7 bases. The junction had 6 bases not matched to a gene; V was cut back by 5 bases and J by 3 bases. Germline CDR1 SEHNR, CDR2 FQNEAQ (reference sequence). This CDR3 region has 14 residues. CDR3 in amino acids: CASSPTGKDTEAFF. The CDR3 coding sequence is TGTGCCAGCAGCCCGACAGGGAAGGACACTGAAGCTTTCTTT.

This clonotype was seen at least ten times. This chain uses TRBV9 with TRBJ1-5, with D hard to call. Trimming left V 3 bases short and J 7 bases short, with 14 bases between. The CDR3 spans 14 residues. Germline V lookup: CDR1 SGDLS, CDR2 YYNGEE. The CDR3 bases are TGTGCCAGCAGCGCGGGAGGAGAGGGACAGCCCCAGCATTTT. It is translated as CASSAGGEGQPQHF.

The sample holds many counts of this clonotype. The gene calls are TRBV12-3 or TRBV12-4 and TRBJ2-7; 7 bases agree with TRBD1. Trimming at V came to 5 bases and at J to 3 bases, leaving 4 bases not matched to a gene. The CDR3 runs 13 residues. The CDR3 region has the DNA TGTGCCAGCAGTCTCCGACAGGGCTACGAGCAGTACTTC. Its protein is CASSLRQGYEQYF.

The sample holds many counts of this clonotype. The chain employs TRBV7-8 and TRBJ2-5; D remains ambiguous. Germline V lookup: CDR1 SGHVS, CDR2 FQNEAQ. The CDR3 contains 13 residues. Deletions cut 2 bases from V and 4 bases from J, with 8 bases between. CDR3 sequence: CASSLPVGETQYF. The CDR3 bases are TGTGCCAGCAGCTTACCGGTAGGAGAGACCCAGTACTTC. The full variable domain, with the rest looked up from reference TRBV7-8 and TRBJ2-5, is GAGVSQSPRYKVAKRGQDVALRCDPISGHVSLFWYQQALGQGPEFLTYFQNEAQLDKSGLPSDRFFAERPEGSVSTLKIQRTQQEDSAVYLCASSLPVGETQYFGPGTRLLVL.

This clonotype was found many times. The V gene is TRBV9, the J gene TRBJ1-1; D is ambiguous. Trimming stripped 4 bases from V and 6 bases from J, with 25 bases between. Germline CDR1 is SGDLS and CDR2 is YYNGEE. The CDR3 extends over 17 amino acids. CDR3 in DNA: TGTGCCAGCAGCCCGTCGGTCGTTAGCCGGCACAACGCTGAAGCTTTCTTT. This translates into CASSPSVVSRHNAEAFF.

This clonotype was seen at least ten times. The chain joins TRBV3-1 to TRBJ1-1; the D gene is possibly TRBD1 (5 bases). The CDR3 extends over 14 amino acids. V lost 6 bases and J 5 bases, leaving 16 bases between the germline ends. CDR1 is LGHDT and CDR2 is YNNKEL in the germline V gene (reference sequence). CDR3: CASSLGQRRTEAFF. The CDR3 nucleotides read TGTGCCAGCAGTCTGGGGCAGAGGAGGACTGAAGCTTTCTTT.

Ten or more counts support this clonotype. The rearrangement joins TRBV6-2 or TRBV6-3 to TRBJ2-5; 8 bases line up with TRBD1. The CDR3 sequence is 15 residues long. Germline CDR1 and CDR2: MNHEY and SVGEGT. J was trimmed by 4 bases and V by 2 bases; bases with no gene match: 6. Written as DNA, the CDR3 is TGTGCCAGCAGTTACATGGACAGGGTTGGAGAGACCCAGTACTTC. Amino acid sequence: CASSYMDRVGETQYF.

This clonotype was recorded at least ten times. This chain uses TRBV12-3 or TRBV12-4 with TRBJ1-1; 10 bases fit TRBD1. The V gene end was trimmed by 0 bases and the J gene end by 9 bases; junction bases not matched to a gene: 4. The length of the CDR3 is 14 residues. CDR3 sequence: CASSLALTGGQAFF. CDR3 DNA: TGTGCCAGCAGTTTAGCGCTGACAGGGGGCCAAGCTTTCTTT.

In this sample, this clonotype turned up many times. This CDR3 is CASKARVMNTEAFF. The DNA of the CDR3 is TGTGCCAGCAAAGCACGGGTGATGAACACTGAAGCTTTCTTT. The rearrangement joins TRBV12-3 or TRBV12-4 to TRBJ1-1, with D unclear. This CDR3 is built from 14 residues. Deletions cut 7 bases from V and 0 bases from J, with 12 bases between.

There are many counts of this clonotype. At one of its ends the junction is not consistent with the germline gene, which may arise from a read error. This sequence joins TRBV7-9 and TRBJ1-1; D is undetermined. CDR1 is SEHNR and CDR2 is FQNEAQ in the germline V gene (reference sequence). The CDR3 sequence is 13 residues long. CDR3 nucleotides: TGTGCCAGCAGCTTCCGAGAGAACGCTGAAGCTTTCTTT. Translated, it gives CASSFRENAEAFF. The full variable domain, completed using reference TRBV7-9 and TRBJ1-1, is DTGVSQNPRHKITKRGQNVTFRCDPISEHNRLYWYRQTLGQGPEFLTYFQNEAQLEKSRLLSDRFSAERPKGSFSTLEIQRTEQGDSAMYLCASSFRENAEAFFGQGTRLTVV.

This clonotype was seen repeatedly, ten times or more. V gene TRBV28 combines with J gene TRBJ2-7; 10 bases match TRBD2. Unmatched junction bases numbered 6, after V lost 6 bases and J lost 7 bases. Germline CDR1 and CDR2: MDHEN and SYDVKM. The CDR3 extends over 13 amino acids. DNA for the CDR3: TGTGCCAGCAGCCCTAGCGGGAGTGGGGAGCAGTACTTC. Translating gives CASSPSGSGEQYF.

The J gene is TRBJ1-1, the V gene TRBV28, with 8 positions matching TRBD1. Germline values: CDR1 MDHEN, CDR2 SYDVKM. There are 16 residues in the CDR3. V dropped 0 bases and J dropped 5; count of bases not matched to a gene: 8. CDR3 protein: CASSLWSQGAETEAFF. The CDR3 DNA follows: TGTGCCAGCAGTTTATGGTCCCAGGGGGCGGAAACTGAAGCTTTCTTT. The full variable domain, rest sourced from reference TRBV28 and TRBJ1-1, is DVKVTQSSRYLVKRTGEKVFLECVQDMDHENMFWYRQDPGLGLRLIYFSYDVKMKEKGDIPEGYSVSREKKERFSLILESASTNQTSMYLCASSLWSQGAETEAFFGQGTRLTVV.

This clonotype was picked up many times. This chain joins TRBV20-1 and TRBJ2-7; 11 bases agree with TRBD2. The J segment lost 3 bases and the V segment lost 6 bases, leaving 7 bases of the junction unmatched. This CDR3 region has 14 residues. The germline CDR1 and CDR2 sequences are DFQATT and SNEGSKA (reference sequence). CDR3: CSAPTLAGGYEQYF. The CDR3 region has the DNA TGCAGTGCACCCACGCTAGCGGGAGGCTACGAGCAGTACTTC.

This clonotype has ten or more counts. For the CDR3, the DNA is TGCAGTGCTAGGGGGAGGAGTACTGGGAGCTATGGCTACACCTTC. This encodes CSARGRSTGSYGYTF. The genes are TRBV20-1 and TRBJ1-2; D remains ambiguous. V lost 3 bases and J lost 4, with 18 bases in between. Germline-derived CDR1 and CDR2 are DFQATT and SNEGSKA (reference sequence). The CDR3 is made up of 15 amino acids.

Ten or more counts support this clonotype. This chain links TRBV28 with TRBJ2-7; 8 bases are a match to TRBD1. Germline V gene sequence: CDR1 MDHEN, CDR2 SYDVKM. The V gene end was trimmed by 3 bases and the J gene end by 6 bases; junction bases not matched to a gene: 7. CDR3 length: 14 amino acids. The CDR3, as DNA: TGTGCCAGCAGTTTTCAGGGGGCTGCCTTCGAGCAGTACTTC. It is translated as CASSFQGAAFEQYF.

This clonotype occurred many times. The chain employs TRBV7-8 and TRBJ2-7; no definite D call. V lost 1 base and J lost 2, with 15 bases in between. Germline lookup yields CDR1 SGHVS and CDR2 FQNEAQ. The CDR3 runs to 16 residues. In DNA, the CDR3 is TGTGCCAGCAGCTTAGAGCCCCCGCCCGAGCCCTACGAGCAGTACTTC. This gives the protein CASSLEPPPEPYEQYF.

The rearrangement joins TRBV30 to TRBJ1-1; a weak D match, TRBD1 (5 bases). This CDR3 region has 14 residues. V was pared by 0 bases and J by 5 bases, with 13 bases between. Germline lookup yields CDR1 GTSNPN and CDR2 SVGIG (reference sequence). Written as DNA, the CDR3 is TGTGCCTGGAGTGTAGGGCAGGGAGAAACTGAAGCTTTCTTT. Amino acid sequence: CAWSVGQGETEAFF. The complete variable domain, with remaining parts taken from reference TRBV30 and TRBJ1-1, reads SQTIHQWPATLVQPVGSPLSLECTVEGTSNPNLYWYRQAAGRGLQLLFYSVGIGQISSEVPQNLSASRPQDRQFILSSKKLLLSDSGFYLCAWSVGQGETEAFFGQGTRLTVV.

The sample holds many counts of this clonotype. J is TRBJ2-2 and V is TRBV12-3 or TRBV12-4; TRBD2 agrees at 9 bases. V trimming: 6 bases; J trimming: 5 bases; junction bases outside the gene matches: 4. The CDR3 consists of 14 residues. Here the CDR3 reads CASRGLARTGELFF. The CDR3, as DNA: TGTGCCAGCAGAGGACTAGCGAGAACCGGGGAGCTGTTTTTT.

In this sample, this clonotype turned up many times. The chain joins TRBV7-2 to TRBJ2-7; 10 bases match TRBD2. V was pared by 5 bases and J by 9 bases, with 13 bases of the junction left unmatched. The germline CDR1 and CDR2 sequences are SGHTA and FQGNSA. CDR3 length equals 15 residues. The CDR3 nucleotides read TGTGCCAGCAGCCGGACTAGCGGAGGGGGCGGGGGGCAGTACTTC. This translates into CASSRTSGGGGGQYF.

This clonotype was found many times. This chain links TRBV25-1 with TRBJ1-2, with 9 nucleotides matching TRBD1. V was pared by 2 bases and J by 8 bases, with 9 bases of the junction left unmatched. CDR3 size: 15 residues. Germline V lookup: CDR1 MGHDK, CDR2 SYGVNS. The CDR3 DNA sequence: TGTGCCAGCAGTGAAAGTAGTACAGGGGGCAGAGGCTACACCTTC. It yields the protein CASSESSTGGRGYTF.

Many counts were recorded for this clonotype. The chain links TRBV2 to TRBJ1-1; weak D call: TRBD1 (6 bases). Looked up from germline, CDR1 is SNHLY and CDR2 is FYNNEI. The CDR3 is 13 residues long. Trimming stripped 7 bases from V and 1 base from J, with 10 bases between. The CDR3 reads CASNYRENTEAFF. CDR3 DNA: TGTGCCAGCAACTACAGGGAGAACACTGAAGCTTTCTTT. Supplemented by reference TRBV2 and TRBJ1-1, the full variable domain reads EPEVTQTPSHQVTQMGQEVILRCVPISNHLYFYWYRQILGQKVEFLVSFYNNEISEKSEIFDDQFSVERPDGSNFTLKIRSTKLEDSAMYFCASNYRENTEAFFGQGTRLTVV.

Ten or more counts support this clonotype. J is TRBJ2-7 and V is TRBV5-1; TRBD2 might be the D (5 bases). Per germline, CDR1 SGHRS and CDR2 YFSETQ. CDR3 length: 12 residues. Trimming shortened V by 2 bases and J by 6 bases, and 9 bases separated the two germline ends. For the CDR3, the DNA is TGCGCCAGCAGCTTCGTCGGGGTCGAGCAGTACTTC. Its protein product is CASSFVGVEQYF.

The sample holds many counts of this clonotype. The chain combines TRBV30 with TRBJ1-1, with D hard to call. Germline V lookup: CDR1 GTSNPN, CDR2 SVGIG (reference sequence). CDR3 length: 13 residues. Trimming left V 4 bases short and J 7 bases short, with 16 bases between. CDR3: CAWTPESPFEAFF. Here the CDR3 DNA reads TGTGCCTGGACCCCGGAAAGCCCTTTTGAAGCTTTCTTT.

This clonotype was observed many times. The genes are TRBV10-3 and TRBJ2-5; possible D gene TRBD2, 5 bases. CDR3 length equals 18 residues. The V end lost 0 bases, the J end lost 1 base, and 18 bases lay between the germline ends. Germline V gene lookup returns CDR1 ENHRY and CDR2 SYGVKD. CDR3 coding DNA: TGTGCCATCAGTGAGTCGAGTGGCAGGACTCTTCGCCAAGAGACCCAGTACTTC. Translation gives CAISESSGRTLRQETQYF.

V gene TRBV18 combines with J gene TRBJ1-2, with 7 bases fitting TRBD1. The CDR3 has 15 amino acids. The V gene end was trimmed by 5 bases and the J gene end by 5 bases; junction bases not matched to a gene: 11. Germline V gene data show CDR1 as KGHSH and CDR2 as LQKENI. CDR3 loop: CASSSTTGTFYGYTF. In DNA, the CDR3 is TGTGCCAGCTCATCGACGACAGGGACCTTTTATGGCTACACCTTC.

V and J are TRBV4-2 and TRBJ2-7; 14 nucleotides line up with TRBD2. CDR3 length: 16 amino acids. The V segment lost 0 bases and the J segment 6 bases; nucleotides outside the gene matches: 4. Germline V CDR1 and CDR2: LGHNA, YNFKEQ. The CDR3 sequence: CASSQDRGLAGAEQYF. In DNA form, the CDR3 reads TGTGCCAGCAGCCAAGATCGGGGACTAGCGGGAGCCGAGCAGTACTTC.